Listed below are T cell receptor beta chains from one sample, sequenced in a study of blood T cell repertoires in COVID-19. TCRdb's copy holds only in-frame clones and misses some; the assay was immunoSEQ multiplex PCR. The sample holds about 140,000 clones, over 75% seen once. Material for sequencing was peripheral blood. The receptors stem from a middle-aged man with acute or convalescent COVID-19. CDR3s include the opening cysteine and the closing phenylalanine or tryptophan. The order of the fields is CDR3 protein, CDR3 DNA, V gene, D gene, J gene, clone size. D genes are given only for firm matches. Clone sizes are given selectively: once, few, many, or a class where the clone is expanded.

CASSLRSMAAEAFF	TGTGCCAGCAGCTTACGATCGATGGCAGCTGAAGCTTTCTTT	TRBV7-8	-	TRBJ1-1	-
CASRRDRGGTEAFF	TGTGCCAGCAGGCGGGACAGGGGAGGTACTGAAGCTTTCTTT	TRBV2	TRBD1	TRBJ1-1	few
CASRPGTAYNEQFF	TGTGCCAGTAGACCCGGGACAGCCTACAATGAGCAGTTCTTC	TRBV7-9	TRBD1	TRBJ2-1	-
CASSPTLSGANVLTF	TGCGCCAGCAGCCCTACCCTCTCCGGGGCCAACGTCCTGACTTTC	TRBV4-1	-	TRBJ2-6	-
CASNDDRVPWQPQHF	TGTGCCAGTAATGATGACAGGGTTCCTTGGCAGCCCCAGCATTTT	TRBV19	TRBD1	TRBJ1-5	-
CASSQQGTYEQYF	TGTGCCAGCTCACAACAGGGGACCTACGAGCAGTACTTC	TRBV18	TRBD1	TRBJ2-7	-
CASSYSRGSSGNTIYF	TGTGCCAGCAGTTACTCGAGAGGGTCCAGCGGAAACACCATATATTTT	TRBV6-5	-	TRBJ1-3	few
CASNPGVGEKLFF	TGTGCCAGCAACCCGGGAGTCGGTGAAAAACTGTTTTTT	TRBV2	-	TRBJ1-4	-